This T cell receptor beta chain comes out of a study of T cells in Graves' hyperthyroidism and ophthalmopathy. Study findings and constraints: Most clonotypes expanded in thyroid above 0.001 were likewise present in blood.

The CDR3 has 15 residues. V was cut by 5 bases and J by 9 bases, with 21 bases left in between. The germline V gene has CDR1 MNHEY and CDR2 SMNVEV (reference sequence). Uncontrolled infections, other autoimmune diseases, pregnancy or lactation led to exclusion of patients. TCR beta CDR3 regions were amplified from RNA. HTBI primers were used for first-round RT-PCR of the TCR CDR3. Via MiXCR, TCRdb re-called the multiplex PCR reads, giving one row per CDR3 protein. The sample records more than 550,000 distinct CDR3 sequences, approximately 19% being singletons. This clonotype was observed a handful of times. What it recognizes is unknown.

Sequenced: blood. The V gene is TRBV27, the J gene TRBJ2-3; D possibly corresponds to TRBD2 (8 bases). This receptor was identified in a woman in her fifties or sixties with Graves' hyperthyroidism that later progressed to Graves' ophthalmopathy. CDR3 sequence: CASSPGGGLSATQYF. The CDR3 DNA reads as TGTGCCAGCAGTCCGGGAGGGGGCCTCTCGGCGACGCAGTATTTT.